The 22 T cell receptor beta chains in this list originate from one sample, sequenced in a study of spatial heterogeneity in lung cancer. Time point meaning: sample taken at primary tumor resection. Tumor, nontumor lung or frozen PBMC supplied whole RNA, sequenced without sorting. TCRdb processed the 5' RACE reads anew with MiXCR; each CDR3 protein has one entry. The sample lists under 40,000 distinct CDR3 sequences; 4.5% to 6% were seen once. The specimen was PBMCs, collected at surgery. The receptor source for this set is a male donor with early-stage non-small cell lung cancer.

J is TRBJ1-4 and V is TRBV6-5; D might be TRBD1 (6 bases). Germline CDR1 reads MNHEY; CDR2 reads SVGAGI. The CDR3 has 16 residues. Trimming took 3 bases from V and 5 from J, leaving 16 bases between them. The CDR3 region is CASSYGQNHRNEKLFF. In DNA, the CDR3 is TGTGCCAGCAGTTATGGACAGAACCACCGGAATGAAAAACTGTTTTTT.

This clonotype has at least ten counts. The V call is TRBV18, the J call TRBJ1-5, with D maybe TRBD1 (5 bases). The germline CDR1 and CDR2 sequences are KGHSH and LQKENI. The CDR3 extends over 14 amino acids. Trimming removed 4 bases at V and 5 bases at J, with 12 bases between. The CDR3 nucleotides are TGTGCCAGCTCACGGGGCAATGAGGATCAGCCCCAGCATTTT. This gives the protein CASSRGNEDQPQHF.

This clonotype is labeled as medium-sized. The CDR3 DNA follows: TGTGCCAGCAGTTACTCGAGCACAACCTATAATTCACCCCTCCACTTT. Translation: CASSYSSTTYNSPLHF. The J gene is TRBJ1-6, the V gene TRBV6-5, with no clear D. The V end lost 0 bases, the J end lost 2 bases, and 8 bases lay between the germline ends. The CDR3 has 16 residues. Germline assignment: CDR1 MNHEY and CDR2 SVGAGI.

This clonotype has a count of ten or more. CDR3 nucleotide sequence: TGTGCCAGCAGCCGTGGAGGGGGGGCTGGGGAGACCCAGTACTTC. It translates to CASSRGGGAGETQYF. The V and J genes are TRBV7-9 and TRBJ2-5, with D perhaps matching TRBD2 (7 bases). The CDR3 length is 15 residues. Looked up from germline, CDR1 is SEHNR and CDR2 is FQNEAQ (reference sequence). Trimming left V 5 bases short and J 5 bases short, with 18 bases between.

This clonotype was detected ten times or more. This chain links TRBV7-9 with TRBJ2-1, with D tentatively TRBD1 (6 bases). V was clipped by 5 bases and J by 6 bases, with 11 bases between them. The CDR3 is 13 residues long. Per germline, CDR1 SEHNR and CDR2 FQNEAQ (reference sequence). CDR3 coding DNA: TGTGCCAGCAGCACCGACAGGAGCAATGAGCAGTTCTTC. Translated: CASSTDRSNEQFF.

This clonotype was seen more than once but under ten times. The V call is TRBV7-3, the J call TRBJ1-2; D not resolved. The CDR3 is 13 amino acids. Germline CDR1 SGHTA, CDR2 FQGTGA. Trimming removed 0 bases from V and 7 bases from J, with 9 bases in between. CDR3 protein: CASSLTFGSGYTF. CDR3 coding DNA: TGTGCCAGCAGCTTAACGTTCGGGTCTGGCTACACCTTC.

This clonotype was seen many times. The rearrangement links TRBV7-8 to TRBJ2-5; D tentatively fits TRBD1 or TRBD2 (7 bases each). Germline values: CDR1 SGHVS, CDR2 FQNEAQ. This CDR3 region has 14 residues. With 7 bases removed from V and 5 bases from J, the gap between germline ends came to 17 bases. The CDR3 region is CASTPQGGRETQYF. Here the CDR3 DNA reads TGTGCCAGCACCCCCCAGGGGGGGCGGGAGACCCAGTACTTC.

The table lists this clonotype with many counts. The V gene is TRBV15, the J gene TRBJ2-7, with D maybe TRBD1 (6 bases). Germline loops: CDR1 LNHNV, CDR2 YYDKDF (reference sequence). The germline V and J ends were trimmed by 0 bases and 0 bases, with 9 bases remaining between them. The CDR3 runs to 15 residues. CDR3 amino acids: CATSREQGFSYEQYF. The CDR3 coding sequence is TGTGCCACCAGCAGAGAACAGGGATTCTCCTACGAGCAGTACTTC.

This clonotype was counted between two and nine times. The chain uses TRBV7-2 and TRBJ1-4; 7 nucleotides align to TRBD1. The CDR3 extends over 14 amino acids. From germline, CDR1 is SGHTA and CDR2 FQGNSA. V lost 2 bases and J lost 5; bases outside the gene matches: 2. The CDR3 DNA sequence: TGTGCCAGCAGCTTACAGGGGGTCAATGAAAAACTGTTTTTT. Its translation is CASSLQGVNEKLFF.

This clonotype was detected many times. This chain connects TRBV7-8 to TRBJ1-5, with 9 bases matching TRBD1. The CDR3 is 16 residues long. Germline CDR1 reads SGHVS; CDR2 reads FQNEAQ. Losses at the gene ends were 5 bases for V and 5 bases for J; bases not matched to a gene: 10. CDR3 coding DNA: TGTGCCAGCAGCCGCGAGTGGGACAGGGATTATCAGCCCCAGCATTTT. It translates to CASSREWDRDYQPQHF.

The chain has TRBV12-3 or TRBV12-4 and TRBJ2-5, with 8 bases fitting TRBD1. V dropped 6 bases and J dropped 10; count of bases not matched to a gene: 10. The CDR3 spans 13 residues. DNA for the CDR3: TGTGCCAGCAGCGCTGGGACAGGCCTAATCCAGTACTTC. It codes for CASSAGTGLIQYF.

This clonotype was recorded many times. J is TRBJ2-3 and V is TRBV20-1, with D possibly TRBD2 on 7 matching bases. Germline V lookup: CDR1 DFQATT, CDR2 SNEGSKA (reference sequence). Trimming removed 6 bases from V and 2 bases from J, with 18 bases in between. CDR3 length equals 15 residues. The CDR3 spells CSAPRRGLITDTQYF. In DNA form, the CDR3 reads TGCAGTGCCCCTAGGCGGGGGCTCATCACAGATACGCAGTATTTT.

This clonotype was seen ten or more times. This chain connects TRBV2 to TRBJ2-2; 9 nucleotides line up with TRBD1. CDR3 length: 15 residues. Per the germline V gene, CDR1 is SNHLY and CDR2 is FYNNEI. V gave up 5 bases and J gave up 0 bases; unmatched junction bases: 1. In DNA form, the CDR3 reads TGTGCCAGCAGTCGACAGGGGGCGAACACCGGGGAGCTGTTTTTT. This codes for CASSRQGANTGELFF.

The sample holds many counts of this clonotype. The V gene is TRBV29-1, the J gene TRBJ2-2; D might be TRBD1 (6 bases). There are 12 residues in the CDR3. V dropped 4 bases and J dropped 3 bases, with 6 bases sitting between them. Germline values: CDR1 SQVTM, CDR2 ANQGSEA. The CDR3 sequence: CSVGQDTGELFF. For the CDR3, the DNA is TGCAGCGTTGGACAGGACACCGGGGAGCTGTTTTTT.

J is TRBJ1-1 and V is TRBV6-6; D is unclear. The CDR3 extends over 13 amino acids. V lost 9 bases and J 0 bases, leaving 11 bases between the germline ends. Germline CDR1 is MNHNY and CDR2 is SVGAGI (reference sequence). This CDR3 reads CARSLDVNTEAFF. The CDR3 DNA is TGTGCCAGAAGCCTGGACGTGAACACTGAAGCTTTCTTT.

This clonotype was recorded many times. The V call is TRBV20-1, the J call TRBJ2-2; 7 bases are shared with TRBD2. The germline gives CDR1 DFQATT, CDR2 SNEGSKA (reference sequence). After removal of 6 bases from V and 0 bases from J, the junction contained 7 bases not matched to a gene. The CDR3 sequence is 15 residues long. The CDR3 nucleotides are TGCAGTGCAACCCCGGGGGGAGCGAACACCGGGGAGCTGTTTTTT. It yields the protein CSATPGGANTGELFF.

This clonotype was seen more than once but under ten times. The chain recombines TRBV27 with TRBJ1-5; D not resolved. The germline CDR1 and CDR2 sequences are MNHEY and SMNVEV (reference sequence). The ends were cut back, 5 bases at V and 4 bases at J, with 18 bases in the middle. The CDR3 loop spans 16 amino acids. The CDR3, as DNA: TGTGCCAGCAGTACACGGGCCCCTCTTAGGAATCAGCCCCAGCATTTT. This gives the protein CASSTRAPLRNQPQHF.

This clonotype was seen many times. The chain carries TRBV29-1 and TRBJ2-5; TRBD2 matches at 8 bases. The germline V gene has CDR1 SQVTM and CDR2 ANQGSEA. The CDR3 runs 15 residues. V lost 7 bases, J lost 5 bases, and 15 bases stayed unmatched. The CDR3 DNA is TGCAGCGCCCGCACGGGGGGGGGCCCCGGGGAGACCCAGTACTTC. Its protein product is CSARTGGGPGETQYF.

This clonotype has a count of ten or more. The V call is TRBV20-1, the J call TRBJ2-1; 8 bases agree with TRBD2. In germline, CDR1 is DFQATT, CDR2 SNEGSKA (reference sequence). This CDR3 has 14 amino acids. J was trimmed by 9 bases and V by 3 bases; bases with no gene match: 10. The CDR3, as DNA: TGCAGTGCTAGTGGGTTAGCGGGGAGATTTGAGCAGTTCTTC. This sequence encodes CSASGLAGRFEQFF.

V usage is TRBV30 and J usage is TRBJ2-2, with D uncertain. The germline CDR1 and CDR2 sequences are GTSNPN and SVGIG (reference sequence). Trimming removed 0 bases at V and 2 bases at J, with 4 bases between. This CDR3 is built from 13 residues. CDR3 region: CAWSVKNTGELFF. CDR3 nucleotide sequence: TGTGCCTGGAGTGTTAAAAACACCGGGGAGCTGTTTTTT.

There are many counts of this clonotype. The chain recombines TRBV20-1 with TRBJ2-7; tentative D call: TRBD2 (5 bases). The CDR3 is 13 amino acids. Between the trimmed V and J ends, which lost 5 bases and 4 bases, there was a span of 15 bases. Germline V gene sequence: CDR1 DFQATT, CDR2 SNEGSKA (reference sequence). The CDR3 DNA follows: TGCAGTGCTGGCGGGCCTCAAGGGTACGAGCAGTACTTC. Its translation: CSAGGPQGYEQYF.

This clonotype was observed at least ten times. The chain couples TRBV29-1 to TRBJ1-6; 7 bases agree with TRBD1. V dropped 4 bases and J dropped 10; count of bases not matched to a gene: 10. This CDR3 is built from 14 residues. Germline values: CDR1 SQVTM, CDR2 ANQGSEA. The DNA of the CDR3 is TGCAGCGTTGGGGCAGGGGGTCTTGGATCACCCCTCCACTTT. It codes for CSVGAGGLGSPLHF.